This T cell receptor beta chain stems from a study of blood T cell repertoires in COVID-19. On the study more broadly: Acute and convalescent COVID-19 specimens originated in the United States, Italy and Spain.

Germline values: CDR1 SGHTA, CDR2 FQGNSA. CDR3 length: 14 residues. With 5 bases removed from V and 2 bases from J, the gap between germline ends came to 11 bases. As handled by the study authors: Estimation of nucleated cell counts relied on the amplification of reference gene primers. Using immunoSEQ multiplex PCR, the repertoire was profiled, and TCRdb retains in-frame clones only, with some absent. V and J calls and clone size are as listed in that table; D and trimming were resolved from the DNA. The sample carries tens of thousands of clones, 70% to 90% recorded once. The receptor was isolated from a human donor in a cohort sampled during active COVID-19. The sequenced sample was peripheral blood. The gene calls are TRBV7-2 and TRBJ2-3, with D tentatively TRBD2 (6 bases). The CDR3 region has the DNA TGTGCCAGCAGCCAACAGGACTACACAGATACGCAGTATTTT. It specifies CASSQQDYTDTQYF.